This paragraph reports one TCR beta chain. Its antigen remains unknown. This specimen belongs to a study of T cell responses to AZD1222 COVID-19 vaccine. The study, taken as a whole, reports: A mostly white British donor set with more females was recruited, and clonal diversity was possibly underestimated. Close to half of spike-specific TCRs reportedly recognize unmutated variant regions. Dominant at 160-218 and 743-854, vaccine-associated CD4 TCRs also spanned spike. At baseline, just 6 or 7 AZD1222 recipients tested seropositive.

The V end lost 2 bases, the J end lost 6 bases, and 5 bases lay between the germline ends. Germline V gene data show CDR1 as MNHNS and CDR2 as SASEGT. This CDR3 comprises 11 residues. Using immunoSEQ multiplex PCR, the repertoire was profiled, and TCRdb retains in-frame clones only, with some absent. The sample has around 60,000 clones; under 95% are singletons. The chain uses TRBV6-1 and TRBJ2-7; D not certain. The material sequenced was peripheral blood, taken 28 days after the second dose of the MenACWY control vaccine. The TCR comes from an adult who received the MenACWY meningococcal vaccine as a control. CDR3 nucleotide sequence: TGTGCCAGCAGTGAAAGGGCCGAGCAGTACTTC. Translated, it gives CASSERAEQYF.